These 21 T cell receptor beta chains were sequenced from one sample in a study of T-cell reconstitution after alpha-beta-depleted transplantation in children. Unique molecular identifiers were used in preparing the TCRbeta library. TCRdb used MiXCR to reprocess the PCR reads, holding one entry per CDR3 protein. The table records some 550,000 distinct CDR3 sequences, approximately 20% of them present only once. Sequencing was performed on PBMCs from the stem cell graft donor, taken from the stem cell graft. The receptors derive from a human donor who donated a stem cell graft to a child with acute lymphoblastic leukemia.

In its sample, this clonotype was seen a few times. This chain links TRBV7-9 with TRBJ1-1; D unclear. V lost 1 base to trimming and J lost 7 bases, with 7 bases between them. Germline-derived CDR1 and CDR2 are SEHNR and FQNEAQ (reference sequence). CDR3 length: 12 amino acids. The CDR3 loop is CASSLEQLEAFF. CDR3 nucleotide sequence: TGTGCCAGCAGCTTAGAACAGCTTGAAGCTTTCTTT.

This clonotype came up a few times. The V gene is TRBV15, the J gene TRBJ1-1; 7 nucleotides agree with TRBD1. There are 15 residues in the CDR3. V shed 3 bases and J 1 base; nucleotides not matched to a gene: 5. CDR1 and CDR2 from the germline V gene are LNHNV and YYDKDF (reference sequence). The CDR3 DNA reads as TGTGCCACCAGCAGGAGACAGGGATCGAACACTGAAGCTTTCTTT. Translation: CATSRRQGSNTEAFF. Filled out from reference TRBV15 and TRBJ1-1, the complete variable domain reads DAMVIQNPRYQVTQFGKPVTLSCSQTLNHNVMYWYQQKSSQAPKLLFHYYDKDFNNEADTPDNFQSRRPNTSFCFLDIRSPGLGDTAMYLCATSRRQGSNTEAFFGQGTRLTVV.

Regarding this clonotype: At one end, the junction sequence differs from germline, possibly due to a read error. The chain carries TRBV18 and TRBJ2-1; 10 positions match TRBD2. The CDR3 totals 13 residues. CDR1 KGHSH and CDR2 LQKENI come from the germline V gene. CDR3 sequence (DNA): TGTGCCAGCTCACCACCCCTAGCGGGAGCCCCCTCCTTC. Protein: CASSPPLAGAPSF.

This sequence joins TRBV7-3 and TRBJ1-1; D not certain. Trimming shortened V by 5 bases and J by 0 bases, and 13 bases separated the two germline ends. The germline V gene has CDR1 SGHTA and CDR2 FQGTGA. There are 15 residues in the CDR3. The CDR3 bases are TGTGCCAGCAGCCCGATAACGGGGTTGAACACTGAAGCTTTCTTT. Translation gives CASSPITGLNTEAFF. Supplemented by reference TRBV7-3 and TRBJ1-1, the full variable domain reads GAGVSQTPSNKVTEKGKYVELRCDPISGHTALYWYRQSLGQGPEFLIYFQGTGAADDSGLPNDRFFAVRPEGSVSTLKIQRTERGDSAVYLCASSPITGLNTEAFFGQGTRLTVV.

The rearrangement uses TRBV27 and TRBJ2-3, with a weak D call TRBD2 (5 bases). Trimming took 6 bases from V and 6 from J, leaving 19 bases between them. The CDR3 sequence is 15 residues long. CDR1 and CDR2 (germline): MNHEY, SMNVEV (reference sequence). The CDR3 spells CASSPLPPGEDTQYF. The CDR3 region has the DNA TGTGCCAGCAGCCCCCTTCCCCCCGGGGAGGATACGCAGTATTTT.

The rearrangement links TRBV15 to TRBJ2-7; TRBD2 matches 10 bases. The CDR3 is 16 amino acids. V was pared by 5 bases and J by 3 bases, with 10 bases of the junction left unmatched. Looked up from germline, CDR1 is LNHNV and CDR2 is YYDKDF (reference sequence). This CDR3 reads CATSGLAGAVGYEQYF. The CDR3 nucleotides are TGTGCCACCAGCGGGCTAGCGGGGGCCGTTGGCTACGAGCAGTACTTC. Complete variable domain (other parts from reference TRBV15 and TRBJ2-7): DAMVIQNPRYQVTQFGKPVTLSCSQTLNHNVMYWYQQKSSQAPKLLFHYYDKDFNNEADTPDNFQSRRPNTSFCFLDIRSPGLGDTAMYLCATSGLAGAVGYEQYFGPGTRLTVT.

This clonotype showed up many times. The V call is TRBV5-4, the J call TRBJ2-1; D is unresolved. The germline V gene encodes CDR1 SGHNT and CDR2 YYREEE (reference sequence). The CDR3 has 14 amino acids. Trimming removed 1 base at V and 0 bases at J, with 5 bases between. The chain's CDR3 is CASSLSYSYNEQFF. CDR3 DNA: TGTGCCAGCAGCTTGAGCTACTCCTACAATGAGCAGTTCTTC.

The V gene is TRBV6-1, the J gene TRBJ2-5, with D hard to call. In germline, CDR1 is MNHNS, CDR2 SASEGT. V lost 8 bases and J lost 1, with 11 bases in between. CDR3 length: 13 residues. CDR3 DNA: TGTGCCAGCGGAGACGGAATCCAAGAGACCCAGTACTTC. Translation: CASGDGIQETQYF.

This clonotype was counted a few times. The chain is built from TRBV16 and TRBJ2-7, with D possibly TRBD2 on 6 matching bases. Trimming pared 0 bases from V and 5 bases from J, leaving 8 bases between. This CDR3 comprises 13 residues. Germline V gives CDR1 KGHSY, CDR2 FQNENV. The CDR3, as DNA: TGTGCCAGCAGCCAATCGGAGGGGAACGAGCAGTACTTC. Translating gives CASSQSEGNEQYF.

This clonotype has just one count. The rearrangement links TRBV12-3 or TRBV12-4 to TRBJ2-3, with 7 bases identical to TRBD2. V lost 2 bases to trimming and J lost 9 bases; unmatched junction nucleotides: 8. The CDR3 consists of 14 residues. The CDR3 sequence: CASSLRRESETQYF. The CDR3 DNA reads TGTGCCAGCAGTTTAAGGCGGGAGAGTGAAACGCAGTATTTT.

The chain couples TRBV6-1 to TRBJ2-1; D is uncertain. The CDR3 is 16 amino acids. Trimming shortened V by 5 bases and J by 0 bases, and 14 bases separated the two germline ends. Germline V lookup: CDR1 MNHNS, CDR2 SASEGT. CDR3 in DNA: TGTGCCAGCAGTCCCCCAGTCCGAAGCTCCTACAATGAGCAGTTCTTC. Protein sequence: CASSPPVRSSYNEQFF.

The V gene is TRBV5-6, the J gene TRBJ1-2; TRBD1 might be the D (6 bases). Trimming took 7 bases from V and 4 from J, leaving 20 bases between them. The CDR3 has 15 residues. Germline CDR1 SGHDT, CDR2 YYEEEE. CDR3 DNA: TGTGCCAGCGTTTCTCTGGACAGACTAATCTATGGCTACACCTTC. Protein product: CASVSLDRLIYGYTF. Based on the CDR3 plus reference TRBV5-6 and TRBJ1-2, the full variable domain is DAGVTQSPTHLIKTRGQQVTLRCSPKSGHDTVSWYQQALGQGPQFIFQYYEEEERQRGNFPDRFSGHQFPNYSSELNVNALLLGDSALYLCASVSLDRLIYGYTFGSGTRLTVV.

This clonotype was found once. The chain carries TRBV7-6 and TRBJ2-3; D call uncertain. The CDR3 loop spans 16 amino acids. V lost 3 bases, J lost 0 bases, and 13 bases lay in between. Per germline, CDR1 SGHVS and CDR2 FNYEAQ. The CDR3 coding sequence is TGTGCCAGCAGCTTGGCCAGGCGTACGAGCACAGATACGCAGTATTTT. It yields the protein CASSLARRTSTDTQYF.

Only a few counts were recorded for this clonotype. The chain has TRBV18 and TRBJ1-1; 7 bases align to TRBD1. CDR1 KGHSH and CDR2 LQKENI come from the germline V gene. J was trimmed by 0 bases and V by 1 base; bases with no gene match: 5. CDR3 length equals 16 residues. The CDR3: CASSPRPGTVNTEAFF. The CDR3, as DNA: TGTGCCAGCTCACCACGTCCCGGGACAGTGAACACTGAAGCTTTCTTT.

The rearrangement uses TRBV12-3 or TRBV12-4 and TRBJ2-7; 7 bases are a match to TRBD1. CDR3 size: 18 residues. J gave up 2 bases and V 4 bases, and 17 bases lay outside the gene matches. Written as DNA, the CDR3 is TGTGCCAGCAGTTCGAACTACATTACCTACAGGGGCACCTACGAGCAGTACTTC. Encoded protein: CASSSNYITYRGTYEQYF.

The table lists this clonotype with a few counts. The J gene is TRBJ2-2, the V gene TRBV7-3; the D gene could be TRBD1 or TRBD2 (5 bases each). V was cut by 8 bases and J by 0 bases, with 19 bases left in between. The CDR3 has 17 residues. CDR1 is SGHTA and CDR2 is FQGTGA in the germline V gene. The CDR3 sequence is CASSSTPGPSNTGELFF. The DNA for the CDR3 is TGTGCCAGCTCAAGTACTCCGGGACCGTCGAACACCGGGGAGCTGTTTTTT.

The chain couples TRBV30 to TRBJ1-1; D unclear. Trimming removed 4 bases from V and 1 base from J, with 7 bases in between. CDR1 and CDR2 (germline): GTSNPN, SVGIG (reference sequence). This CDR3 region has 12 residues. The CDR3 spells CAWNGANTEAFF. DNA of the CDR3: TGTGCCTGGAATGGAGCGAACACTGAAGCTTTCTTT. The full variable domain, its missing parts supplied by reference TRBV30 and TRBJ1-1, is SQTIHQWPATLVQPVGSPLSLECTVEGTSNPNLYWYRQAAGRGLQLLFYSVGIGQISSEVPQNLSASRPQDRQFILSSKKLLLSDSGFYLCAWNGANTEAFFGQGTRLTVV.

The chain links TRBV25-1 to TRBJ2-1; 7 positions match TRBD2. The CDR3 has 13 residues. V gave up 4 bases and J gave up 9 bases; unmatched junction bases: 6. Germline V CDR1 and CDR2: MGHDK, SYGVNS. CDR3 nucleotide sequence: TGTGCCAGCAGTGCCCCCGGACTAGTTGAGCAGTTCTTC. Translation gives CASSAPGLVEQFF. The full variable domain, completed using reference TRBV25-1 and TRBJ2-1, is EADIYQTPRYLVIGTGKKITLECSQTMGHDKMYWYQQDPGMELHLIHYSYGVNSTEKGDLSSESTVSRIRTEHFPLTLESARPSHTSQYLCASSAPGLVEQFFGPGTRLTVL.

This chain joins TRBV5-1 and TRBJ1-4, with TRBD1 identical over 10 bases. Germline-derived CDR1 and CDR2 are SGHRS and YFSETQ. CDR3 size: 16 residues. Trimming at V came to 4 bases and at J to 6 bases, leaving 9 bases not matched to a gene. This CDR3 is CASSMGPGTGDEKLFF. The DNA of the CDR3 is TGCGCCAGCAGCATGGGTCCCGGGACAGGGGATGAAAAACTGTTTTTT.

This clonotype was picked up a small number of times. The chain carries TRBV25-1 and TRBJ2-3, with a possible D match to TRBD2 (6 bases). Trimming shortened V by 6 bases and J by 5 bases, and 9 bases separated the two germline ends. The CDR3 spans 12 residues. The V gene's germline CDR1 is MGHDK and CDR2 SYGVNS. CDR3 coding DNA: TGTGCCAGCAGGGGGCGGGGAGATACGCAGTATTTT. It encodes CASRGRGDTQYF.

This clonotype appeared once. The chain employs TRBV5-1 and TRBJ2-5; tentative D call: TRBD2 (5 bases). V was trimmed by 2 bases and J by 1 base, leaving 15 bases between them. Germline V lookup: CDR1 SGHRS, CDR2 YFSETQ. CDR3 length: 16 residues. CDR3: CASSLSLDWGQETQYF. CDR3 DNA: TGCGCCAGCAGCTTAAGTTTGGACTGGGGCCAAGAGACCCAGTACTTC.